This T cell receptor (beta chain) was captured in a study of T cell repertoires in aging, cancer and after chemotherapy. Whole-study context: Patients with chronic lymphocytic leukemia were sampled before and after fludarabine- or bendamustine-based chemotherapy. The full dataset contained around 10 million TCR reads. Study-level results: Hematological cancer patients had lymphoid organ infiltration that may impair thymic emigration or T cell expansion. Untreated cancer patients had significantly lower blood TCR diversity than age-matched healthy donors.

The V end was cut by 5 bases, the J end by 3 bases, with 13 bases between. The CDR3 consists of 15 residues. The germline V gene has CDR1 PRHDT and CDR2 FYEKMQ (reference sequence). Peripheral blood genomic DNA, not sorted cells or RNA, was the template. By sample share, this clonotype is hyperexpanded. What it binds is not known. Multiplex touch-down PCR with TRB-A/B primers amplified rearranged V-D-J TRB sequences. One entry per CDR3 protein, called by TCRdb with MiXCR from the multiplex PCR reads. The table records 1,000 to 1,500 distinct CDR3 sequences, about 26% of them present only once. This chain links TRBV13 with TRBJ2-2; TRBD2 might be the D (6 bases). Material for sequencing was blood. This receptor was obtained from a human donor with a blood cancer. The CDR3 loop is CASSTGTGDTGELFF. The DNA for the CDR3 is TGTGCCAGCAGCACCGGGACTGGAGACACCGGGGAGCTGTTTTTT.